A selection of T cell receptor beta chains follows, all from one sample in a study of molecular identifiers for immune sequencing clone quantification. TCRdb re-derived calls from the PCR reads in MiXCR, one entry per CDR3 protein. The data show over 35,000 distinct CDR3 sequences, 24% seen once. The material sequenced was naive CD8+ T cells from blood, with Jurkat cell RNA spiked in. Receptor source: a human donor in good health. Some libraries in this study had Jurkat cell RNA spiked in. CDR3s include the opening cysteine and the closing phenylalanine or tryptophan. Fields, in order: V gene, clone size, D gene, J gene, CDR3 protein, CDR3 DNA. The D gene is left open where the match is weak. Size is stated for part of the rows, as once, few or many counts, or as a class when the clone is expanded.

TRBV20-1	medium-sized	TRBD1	TRBJ1-1	CSARRQGGTEAFF	TGCAGTGCTAGGCGACAGGGTGGAACTGAAGCTTTCTTT
TRBV14	many	-	TRBJ2-1	CASSQVGGSYNEQFF	TGTGCCAGCAGCCAAGTAGGGGGTTCCTACAATGAGCAGTTCTTC
TRBV5-5	many	-	TRBJ2-2	CASSLGLIRASNTGELFF	TGTGCCAGCAGCTTGGGGTTGATCCGGGCCAGCAACACCGGGGAGCTGTTTTTT
TRBV10-3	many	-	TRBJ2-6	CAITGSGSLGSGANVLTF	TGTGCCATCACGGGGTCCGGCAGCCTCGGTTCTGGGGCCAACGTCCTGACTTTC
TRBV7-2	many	-	TRBJ2-7	CASSLALPFAYYEQYF	TGTGCCAGCAGCTTAGCCCTCCCCTTTGCCTACTACGAGCAGTACTTC
TRBV7-6	many	-	TRBJ2-3	CASSLGVGASESTDTQYF	TGTGCCAGCAGCTTGGGCGTGGGAGCTAGCGAGAGCACAGATACGCAGTATTTT
TRBV19	few	-	TRBJ2-2	CASRGTSGELFF	TGTGCCAGTAGAGGGACATCCGGGGAGCTGTTTTTT
TRBV23-1	many	-	TRBJ1-1	CASSLDSGKAFF	TGCGCCAGCAGTCTAGACAGCGGTAAAGCTTTCTTT
TRBV4-1	many	TRBD1	TRBJ2-7	CASSQGLDRGYEQYF	TGCGCCAGCAGCCAAGGTCTGGACAGGGGTTACGAGCAGTACTTC
TRBV3-2	-	-	TRBJ1-5	CASSHALLNPPGTRDQPQHF	TGTGCCAGCAGCCACGCCCTGTTAAACCCGCCTGGGACACGAGATCAGCCCCAGCATTTT
TRBV4-1	many	-	TRBJ1-5	CASSQAVNNQPQHF	TGCGCCAGCAGCCAAGCGGTGAACAATCAGCCCCAGCATTTT
TRBV29-1	medium-sized	TRBD1	TRBJ2-7	CSVEVEGAGNEQYF	TGCAGCGTTGAAGTTGAGGGGGCCGGGAACGAGCAGTACTTC
TRBV19	-	-	TRBJ1-1	CASSIGLGIGNTEAFF	TGTGCCAGTAGTATTGGTCTCGGAATAGGGAACACTGAAGCTTTCTTT